These T cell receptor beta chains were read from a single sample in a study of blood T cell repertoires in COVID-19. The method was immunoSEQ multiplex PCR; TCRdb's version includes in-frame clones alone and lacks a portion of them. The data contain 200,000 to 250,000 clones, around 84% of them singletons. The sequencing input was PBMCs or T cells enriched from blood (not recorded which). All receptors come from a man between 35 and 55 years old who had recovered from COVID-19. Each CDR3 is given with its conserved first and last residue. The D gene is left open where the match is weak. Size values are once, few and many counts, or a class for expanded clones, and some rows have none.

v_gene,j_gene,abundance,d_gene,CDR3aa,CDR3nt
TRBV6-5,TRBJ1-2,NA,NA,CASSSRGRVFHGYTF,TGTGCCAGCAGCTCGCGGGGGCGCGTTTTTCATGGCTACACCTTC
TRBV2,TRBJ2-3,NA,TRBD2,CASRNSGRAGDTQYF,TGTGCCAGCAGGAATAGCGGGAGGGCCGGAGATACGCAGTATTTT
TRBV19,TRBJ2-3,NA,NA,CASSWDLRATQYF,TGTGCCAGTAGTTGGGACTTGCGGGCTACGCAGTATTTT
TRBV11-2,TRBJ2-1,NA,TRBD2,CASSRSSGPYNEQFF,TGTGCCAGCAGCCGATCTAGCGGCCCCTACAATGAGCAGTTCTTC
TRBV3-1/TRBV3-2,TRBJ1-1,NA,NA,CASSPLRTSTEAFF,TGTGCCAGCAGCCCTCTTCGAACAAGCACTGAAGCTTTCTTT
TRBV5-5,TRBJ2-7,once,TRBD1,CASSQTGVEQYF,TGTGCCAGCAGCCAAACAGGGGTTGAGCAGTACTTC
TRBV9,TRBJ2-2,NA,NA,CASSVAVTGNTGELFF,TGTGCCAGCAGCGTAGCAGTGACGGGAAACACCGGGGAGCTGTTTTTT
TRBV2,TRBJ2-1,few,TRBD2,CASQERERGEQFF,TGTGCCAGCCAGGAGCGGGAGCGCGGTGAGCAGTTCTTC
TRBV4-1,TRBJ2-7,NA,TRBD2,CASSQVGSGIYEQYF,TGCGCCAGCAGCCAAGTAGGTAGCGGGATTTACGAGCAGTACTTC
TRBV28,TRBJ2-5,NA,TRBD2,CASNGGQETQYF,TGTGCCAGCAACGGGGGGCAAGAGACCCAGTACTTC
TRBV11-3,TRBJ2-7,once,NA,CASSLTGEGEQYF,TGTGCCAGCAGCTTGACAGGGGAGGGCGAGCAGTACTTC
TRBV11-2,TRBJ2-3,NA,TRBD2,CASTQMGLGGDTQYF,TGTGCCAGCACACAGATGGGACTAGGCGGGGATACGCAGTATTTT
TRBV13,TRBJ2-3,NA,NA,CASSLPGPDTQYF,TGTGCCAGCAGCTTACCAGGGCCAGATACGCAGTATTTT
TRBV18,TRBJ1-1,once,NA,CASSPPSGGNTEAFF,TGTGCCAGCTCACCACCCTCCGGAGGGAACACTGAAGCTTTCTTT
TRBV18,TRBJ2-1,NA,NA,CASSTSAEDNEQFF,TGTGCCAGCTCTACATCGGCGGAGGACAATGAGCAGTTCTTC
TRBV5-4,TRBJ1-1,NA,NA,CASSLTRNTEAFF,TGTGCCAGCAGCTTGACGAGGAACACTGAAGCTTTCTTT
TRBV19,TRBJ2-5,NA,TRBD2,CASSRTSGDQETQYF,TGTGCCAGTAGTCGGACTAGTGGGGACCAAGAGACCCAGTACTTC
TRBV6-6,TRBJ1-5,NA,NA,CASSARGASNQPQHF,TGTGCCAGCAGCGCCCGCGGGGCAAGCAATCAGCCCCAGCATTTT
TRBV28,TRBJ2-7,NA,NA,CASSGGGRPNYSYEQYF,TGTGCCAGCAGTGGAGGAGGAAGGCCGAATTACTCCTACGAGCAGTACTTC
TRBV30,TRBJ1-1,NA,NA,CAWSVQSGITEAFF,TGTGCCTGGAGTGTTCAGTCAGGGATTACTGAAGCTTTCTTT
TRBV14,TRBJ1-2,NA,TRBD1,CASSQDRDRGYGYTF,TGTGCCAGCAGCCAAGATAGGGACAGGGGCTATGGCTACACCTTC
TRBV6-4,TRBJ2-3,NA,TRBD1,CASSDSGGAGTDTQYF,TGTGCCAGCAGTGACTCAGGGGGCGCGGGCACAGATACGCAGTATTTT
TRBV2,TRBJ2-7,few,NA,CASSDKGPYEQYF,TGTGCCAGCAGTGATAAGGGGCCCTACGAGCAGTACTTC
TRBV9,TRBJ1-6,NA,NA,CASSVAGRGSRALHF,TGTGCCAGCAGCGTAGCAGGGAGGGGATCCCGGGCCCTCCACTTT
TRBV28,TRBJ2-3,NA,NA,CASRLMDKSTDTQYF,TGTGCCAGCAGGCTGATGGACAAGAGCACAGATACGCAGTATTTT
TRBV7-9,TRBJ1-4,NA,NA,CASSLRQGGEKLFF,TGTGCCAGCAGCTTAAGGCAGGGAGGTGAAAAACTGTTTTTT
TRBV5-1,TRBJ2-2,few,NA,CASSLQTYTGELFF,TGCGCCAGCAGCTTACAGACCTACACCGGGGAGCTGTTTTTT
TRBV21-1,TRBJ1-5,once,NA,CASSPGTANQPQHF,TGTGCCAGCAGCCCCGGGACAGCTAATCAGCCCCAGCATTTT
TRBV15,TRBJ2-7,NA,TRBD1,CATSRDLGQGAGEQYF,TGTGCCACCAGCAGAGATTTGGGACAGGGGGCAGGTGAGCAGTACTTC
TRBV6-5,TRBJ2-3,few,TRBD2,CASASGSADTQYF,TGTGCCAGCGCTAGCGGGAGCGCAGATACGCAGTATTTT
TRBV7-3,TRBJ2-6,NA,NA,CASLSPGANVLTF,TGTGCCAGCCTTTCTCCGGGGGCCAACGTCCTGACTTTC
TRBV15,TRBJ1-5,NA,NA,CATSRDRGGQPQHF,TGTGCCACCAGCAGAGACCGGGGGGGCCAGCCCCAGCATTTT
TRBV18,TRBJ1-2,NA,NA,CASSRRADSVNYGYTF,TGTGCCAGCTCACGAAGGGCGGACAGCGTTAACTATGGCTACACCTTC
TRBV6-2/TRBV6-3,TRBJ1-1,NA,NA,CASSYQGYTEAFF,TGTGCCAGCAGTTACCAGGGTTACACTGAAGCTTTCTTT
TRBV5-1,TRBJ2-1,medium-sized,NA,CASSPTGTYGNEQFF,TGCGCCAGCAGCCCCACAGGGACGTATGGCAATGAGCAGTTCTTC
TRBV7-9,TRBJ1-4,NA,TRBD1,CASSGQGLEKLFF,TGTGCCAGCAGCGGACAGGGTCTGGAAAAACTGTTTTTT
TRBV27,TRBJ1-1,NA,NA,CASSFGMNTEAFF,TGTGCCAGCAGTTTTGGCATGAACACTGAAGCTTTCTTT
TRBV19,TRBJ2-1,NA,TRBD2,CASSIDRTSGIYNEQFF,TGTGCCAGTAGTATAGATCGCACTAGCGGGATTTACAATGAGCAGTTCTTC
TRBV7-2,TRBJ2-1,NA,TRBD1,CASSLAGQGANEQFF,TGTGCCAGCAGCTTAGCGGGACAGGGGGCAAATGAGCAGTTCTTC
TRBV11-2,TRBJ1-2,NA,TRBD1,CASSLVGDRGIYGYTF,TGTGCCAGCAGCTTAGTAGGGGACAGAGGAATCTATGGCTACACCTTC
TRBV10-3,TRBJ2-1,NA,NA,CAITERGTYNEQFF,TGTGCCATCACCGAACGGGGAACCTACAATGAGCAGTTCTTC
TRBV7-9,TRBJ1-6,NA,NA,CASSLSNSPLHF,TGTGCCAGCAGCTTAAGCAATTCACCCCTCCACTTT
TRBV12-5,TRBJ2-3,NA,NA,CASGLGGVTDTQYF,TGTGCTAGTGGTTTAGGGGGGGTTACAGATACGCAGTATTTT
TRBV7-8,TRBJ2-7,NA,TRBD1,CASSGRDRVEIYEQYF,TGTGCCAGCAGCGGCCGGGACAGGGTTGAGATCTACGAGCAGTACTTC
TRBV5-6,TRBJ2-7,NA,TRBD1,CASSLAGNRGVSEQYF,TGTGCCAGCAGCTTGGCCGGCAACAGGGGAGTCTCCGAGCAGTACTTC
TRBV7-2,TRBJ1-6,NA,TRBD1,CASSLGVDRGTYNSPLHF,TGTGCCAGCAGCTTAGGGGTCGACAGGGGCACCTATAATTCACCCCTCCACTTT
TRBV3-1/TRBV3-2,TRBJ2-1,NA,NA,CASSLRQVQFF,TGTGCCAGCAGCCTTCGACAGGTACAGTTCTTC
TRBV7-2,TRBJ2-3,NA,NA,CASSFRDLGGADTQYF,TGTGCCAGCAGCTTCCGAGATTTAGGGGGGGCAGATACGCAGTATTTT
TRBV11-2,TRBJ1-5,NA,NA,CASSLGQGGQPQHF,TGTGCCAGCAGCTTAGGGCAGGGCGGTCAGCCCCAGCATTTT
TRBV28,TRBJ1-2,NA,TRBD1,CASSSWDREYGYTF,TGTGCCAGCAGTTCATGGGACAGGGAATATGGCTACACCTTC
TRBV2,TRBJ2-2,NA,TRBD1,CASSVGQGVDGELFF,TGTGCCAGCAGTGTGGGACAGGGGGTTGACGGGGAGCTGTTTTTT